Each of the 29 T cell receptor beta chains below was sequenced from the same sample in a study of cytomegalovirus exposure and HLA in healthy donors. PCR primers comprised 60 Vbeta and 13 Jbeta primers. The repertoire was sequenced with immunoSEQ multiplex PCR; TCRdb's copy has only in-frame clones and lacks some. Of approximately 88,000 clones listed, more than 75% are singletons. The sequencing sample was made of PBMCs. The origin of the receptors is a man aged 18 to 30 in good health and CMV-seronegative.

The V and J genes are TRBV4-2 and TRBJ1-6, with TRBD1 matching 7 bases. V shed 0 bases and J 13 bases; nucleotides not matched to a gene: 9. CDR3 length equals 15 residues. The V gene's germline CDR1 is LGHNA and CDR2 YNFKEQ. The CDR3 region has the DNA TGTGCCAGCAGCCAAGAGCGCGACAGGGAGTCCCCCCTCCACTTT. Translation gives CASSQERDRESPLHF.

This chain links TRBV5-5 with TRBJ2-7, with D hard to call. V was cut by 0 bases and J by 5 bases, with 12 bases left in between. The germline V gene encodes CDR1 SGHKS and CDR2 YYEKEE (reference sequence). This CDR3 is 14 amino acids long. The CDR3 region is CASSLGIGAHEQYF. Written as DNA, the CDR3 is TGTGCCAGCAGCTTGGGGATAGGAGCCCACGAGCAGTACTTC.

The rearrangement uses TRBV2 and TRBJ1-5; 7 nucleotides match TRBD1. This CDR3 is built from 14 residues. Germline CDR1 is SNHLY and CDR2 is FYNNEI. V lost 3 bases, J lost 4 bases, and 3 bases stayed unmatched. Written as DNA, the CDR3 is TGTGCCAGCAGTGAGACAGGGAAAAATCAGCCCCAGCATTTT. The encoded protein is CASSETGKNQPQHF.

The rearrangement links TRBV4-1 to TRBJ2-1, with unresolved D. The germline gives CDR1 MGHRA, CDR2 YSYEKL. The CDR3 contains 15 residues. V lost 2 bases and J lost 4, with 12 bases in between. The CDR3 is CASSQLLQAYNEQFF. The CDR3 DNA sequence: TGCGCCAGCAGCCAACTGTTGCAAGCATACAATGAGCAGTTCTTC.

This clone was recorded only once. The chain employs TRBV13 and TRBJ2-7; no reliable D call. Trimming took off 1 base at V and 3 bases at J, with 10 bases between the two ends. The CDR3 length is 14 residues. Looked up from germline, CDR1 is PRHDT and CDR2 is FYEKMQ (reference sequence). The CDR3 DNA is TGTGCCAGCAGCTTAGTCGGAGTCCTCTACGAGCAGTACTTC. Its translation: CASSLVGVLYEQYF.

The genes are TRBV27 and TRBJ1-1; 10 bases are a match to TRBD1. The CDR3 spans 16 residues. Germline V gene sequence: CDR1 MNHEY, CDR2 SMNVEV (reference sequence). Trimming cost V 5 bases and J 3 bases; bases outside gene matches: 9. This CDR3 reads CASSPDRGEWDTEAFF. The DNA for the CDR3 is TGTGCCAGCAGTCCGGACAGGGGGGAGTGGGACACTGAAGCTTTCTTT.

This clone occurred once. This rearrangement joins TRBV4-1 to TRBJ1-2; D is ambiguous. The germline V gene encodes CDR1 MGHRA and CDR2 YSYEKL. This CDR3 is 13 amino acids long. V was shortened by 1 base and J by 8 bases, with 11 bases between the two germline ends. The CDR3 DNA is TGCGCCAGCAGCCAAGCGGCGGGTCAAGGCTACACCTTC. Translated, it gives CASSQAAGQGYTF.

The chain couples TRBV28 to TRBJ2-6; D may be TRBD1 (6 bases). Germline loops: CDR1 MDHEN, CDR2 SYDVKM. Trimming shortened V by 4 bases and J by 2 bases, and 15 bases separated the two germline ends. The CDR3 covers 17 residues. Here the CDR3 reads CASSSRTARPGANVLTF. The CDR3 coding sequence is TGTGCCAGCAGTTCCCGGACAGCAAGGCCTGGGGCCAACGTCCTGACTTTC.

The gene calls are TRBV7-9 and TRBJ2-5; 13 bases are a match to TRBD2. The assigned J gene may be wrong: the sequence end matches TRBJ2-7 better. Germline loops: CDR1 SEHNR, CDR2 FQNEAQ (reference sequence). The CDR3 consists of 16 residues. This CDR3 is CASSSLGLAGSYEQYF. CDR3 bases: TGTGCCAGCAGCTCCCTGGGACTAGCGGGGTCCTACGAGCAGTACTTC.

This clone has a handful of counts. This chain links TRBV6-5 with TRBJ2-3, with 10 bases matching TRBD1. Germline V gene sequence: CDR1 MNHEY, CDR2 SVGAGI. The CDR3 contains 15 residues. V lost 5 bases and J lost 3; bases outside the gene matches: 5. The CDR3 loop reads CASSGGTGETDTQYF. The CDR3 DNA reads TGTGCCAGCAGTGGGGGGACAGGGGAAACAGATACGCAGTATTTT.

J is TRBJ2-5 and V is TRBV4-1, with 11 bases fitting TRBD2. Germline CDR1 MGHRA, CDR2 YSYEKL. The CDR3 covers 16 residues. Unmatched junction bases numbered 12, after V lost 5 bases and J lost 7 bases. CDR3 DNA: TGCGCCAGCAGCGAACTAGCGGGGGTCTCCCAGCGGACCCAGTACTTC. Its protein product is CASSELAGVSQRTQYF.

This clone has a single count. V is TRBV7-3 and J is TRBJ2-2; 9 bases match TRBD1. This CDR3 comprises 16 residues. Germline lookup yields CDR1 SGHTA and CDR2 FQGTGA. The V gene end was trimmed by 2 bases and the J gene end by 1 base; junction bases not matched to a gene: 2. The CDR3 spells CASSLGGQGNTGELFF. CDR3 nucleotides: TGTGCCAGCAGCTTAGGGGGACAGGGGAACACCGGGGAGCTGTTTTTT.

This chain connects TRBV7-6 to TRBJ1-2; TRBD1 might be the D (5 bases). V lost 5 bases and J lost 4, with 26 bases in between. This CDR3 region has 18 residues. Germline values: CDR1 SGHVS, CDR2 FNYEAQ. CDR3 bases: TGTGCCAGCAGCCCCCGGCCACCCACACAGGAGTCCCCCTATGGCTACACCTTC. This gives the protein CASSPRPPTQESPYGYTF.

This chain links TRBV5-1 with TRBJ1-4; D is possibly TRBD1 (5 bases). This CDR3 region has 15 residues. The ends were cut back, 0 bases at V and 7 bases at J, with 13 bases in the middle. Germline values: CDR1 SGHRS, CDR2 YFSETQ. CDR3 DNA: TGCGCCAGCAGCTTGGGTCTGACAGAGAGTGAAAAACTGTTTTTT. Translating gives CASSLGLTESEKLFF.

CDR3 in amino acids: CASSGGDSGEPYEQYF. As DNA, the CDR3 is TGTGCCAGCAGTGGGGGGGATAGCGGGGAACCATACGAGCAGTACTTC. The chain joins TRBV2 to TRBJ2-7; the match to TRBD2 covers 8 bases. CDR1 is SNHLY and CDR2 is FYNNEI in the germline V gene. There are 16 residues in the CDR3. The junction had 12 bases not matched to a gene; V was cut back by 4 bases and J by 4 bases.

The chain employs TRBV29-1 and TRBJ1-1; D might be TRBD1 (5 bases). Germline-derived CDR1 and CDR2 are SQVTM and ANQGSEA. The CDR3 consists of 15 residues. V lost 6 bases and J 1 base, leaving 18 bases between the germline ends. Here the CDR3 DNA reads TGCAGCGTGGGCGGGATCTCAGGGAAGAACACTGAAGCTTTCTTT. The encoded protein is CSVGGISGKNTEAFF.

The chain links TRBV30 to TRBJ2-1, with D perhaps matching TRBD2 (6 bases). From germline, CDR1 is GTSNPN and CDR2 SVGIG (reference sequence). CDR3 size: 12 residues. Trimming removed 2 bases at V and 9 bases at J, with 11 bases between. CDR3 residues: CAWSSPEGEQFF. CDR3 coding DNA: TGTGCCTGGAGTTCTCCGGAGGGTGAGCAGTTCTTC.

The V call is TRBV19, the J call TRBJ1-4; D remains ambiguous. V lost 3 bases and J 7 bases, leaving 9 bases between the germline ends. Germline CDR1 LNHDA, CDR2 SQIVND (reference sequence). The CDR3 covers 13 residues. The CDR3 protein is CASSIVYSEKLFF. For the CDR3, the DNA is TGTGCCAGTAGTATCGTCTACTCTGAAAAACTGTTTTTT.

In its sample, this clone was seen once. The V call is TRBV30, the J call TRBJ2-5, with a weak D call TRBD1 (7 bases). V was clipped by 3 bases and J by 2 bases, with 10 bases between them. Germline CDR1 GTSNPN, CDR2 SVGIG (reference sequence). The CDR3 has 13 amino acids. CDR3 loop: CAWSRGDQETQYF. Written as DNA, the CDR3 is TGTGCCTGGAGCAGGGGGGATCAAGAGACCCAGTACTTC.

The chain couples TRBV9 to TRBJ1-1; D is uncertain. This CDR3 spans 13 amino acids. Germline CDR1 is SGDLS and CDR2 is YYNGEE. Trimming took 1 base from V and 4 from J, leaving 8 bases between them. The CDR3 DNA follows: TGTGCCAGCAGCGTAACATCAAGCACTGAAGCTTTCTTT. This translates into CASSVTSSTEAFF.

The J gene is TRBJ1-3, the V gene TRBV6-5, with TRBD1 as a possible D gene (5 bases). Trimming took off 1 base at V and 1 base at J, with 8 bases between the two ends. CDR3 size: 15 residues. The V gene's germline CDR1 is MNHEY and CDR2 SVGAGI. The CDR3 DNA reads as TGTGCCAGCAGTTACTGGTCAGGGTCTGGAAACACCATATATTTT. The encoded protein is CASSYWSGSGNTIYF.

J is TRBJ1-5 and V is TRBV2, with 11 bases that match TRBD1. The CDR3 totals 21 residues. V was pared by 0 bases and J by 2 bases, with 15 bases of the junction left unmatched. CDR1 and CDR2 (germline): SNHLY, FYNNEI. DNA for the CDR3: TGTGCCAGCAGTGAAGCGCCTCTAATAAGGACAGGGGGCCGGGGCAATCAGCCCCAGCATTTT. It codes for CASSEAPLIRTGGRGNQPQHF.

In its sample, this clone was seen a few times. The V call is TRBV5-1, the J call TRBJ1-1; no firm D call. This CDR3 is built from 14 residues. Germline V gene data show CDR1 as SGHRS and CDR2 as YFSETQ. Trimming pared 3 bases from V and 6 bases from J, leaving 15 bases between. The chain's CDR3 is CASSSNTGWAEAFF. CDR3 DNA sequence: TGCGCCAGCAGCTCCAATACGGGTTGGGCTGAAGCTTTCTTT.

This chain joins TRBV11-2 and TRBJ1-3; D gene unclear. The CDR3 length is 14 residues. CDR1 is SGHAT, CDR2 FQNNGV, per germline. V lost 2 bases to trimming and J lost 4 bases, with 9 bases between them. As DNA, the CDR3 is TGTGCCAGCAGCTTACCCCGAGCAGGAAACACCATATATTTT. Protein: CASSLPRAGNTIYF.

The rearrangement joins TRBV5-6 to TRBJ2-1; 7 bases map to TRBD2. Germline V lookup: CDR1 SGHDT, CDR2 YYEEEE. This CDR3 has 13 amino acids. Unmatched junction bases numbered 4, after V lost 2 bases and J lost 8 bases. The CDR3 here is CASSFGGRDEQFF. As DNA, the CDR3 is TGTGCCAGCAGCTTCGGGGGGAGAGATGAGCAGTTCTTC.

The gene calls are TRBV2 and TRBJ2-7; maybe TRBD1 (6 bases). Germline V CDR1 and CDR2: SNHLY, FYNNEI. Trimming removed 5 bases from V and 5 bases from J, with 13 bases in between. The CDR3 sequence is 13 residues long. This CDR3 reads CASSLQGFHEQYF. In DNA, the CDR3 is TGTGCCAGCAGTTTACAGGGCTTTCACGAGCAGTACTTC.

The chain combines TRBV7-2 with TRBJ2-7; the match to TRBD2 covers 8 bases. This CDR3 spans 18 amino acids. V lost 3 bases to trimming and J lost 2 bases; unmatched junction nucleotides: 15. CDR1 is SGHTA, CDR2 FQGNSA, per germline. Here the CDR3 DNA reads TGTGCCAGCAGCTTTCGTCTTGCGACGGGGGGGAAGACCTACGAGCAGTACTTC. It specifies CASSFRLATGGKTYEQYF.

The J gene is TRBJ1-2, the V gene TRBV5-8; the match to TRBD1 covers 8 bases. The CDR3 is made up of 14 amino acids. With V trimmed by 0 bases and J by 7 bases, 5 bases remained unmatched. Per germline, CDR1 SGHTS and CDR2 YDEGEE. The CDR3 sequence: CASSLGQGAGGYTF. The DNA of the CDR3 is TGTGCCAGCAGCTTGGGGCAGGGGGCTGGTGGCTACACCTTC.

The CDR3 sequence is CASSLEGAGSSPLHF. CDR3 in DNA: TGCGCCAGCAGCTTGGAAGGGGCCGGTAGTTCACCCCTCCACTTT. J is TRBJ1-6 and V is TRBV5-1; possibly TRBD1 for D (5 bases). Trimming removed 0 bases at V and 9 bases at J, with 13 bases between. The CDR3 totals 15 residues. CDR1 and CDR2 (germline): SGHRS, YFSETQ. The full variable domain, rest sourced from reference TRBV5-1 and TRBJ1-6, is KAGVTQTPRYLIKTRGQQVTLSCSPISGHRSVSWYQQTPGQGLQFLFEYFSETQRNKGNFPGRFSGRQFSNSRSEMNVSTLELGDSALYLCASSLEGAGSSPLHFGNGTRLTVT.